This TCR beta chain was documented in a study of T cells in Graves' hyperthyroidism and ophthalmopathy. This clonotype showed up just a few times. The antigen remains undetermined. The study, taken as a whole, reports: Ophthalmopathy cases were set apart from stable hyperthyroidism by a 13 V-J model. Blood also held most thyroid clonotypes expanded beyond 0.001.

Amplified TCR beta CDR3 regions came from RNA transcripts. RT-PCR in the first round (using the HTBI primer set) targeted the TCR CDR3. TCRdb called the multiplex PCR reads again in MiXCR, with one record for every CDR3 protein. Seen here are hundreds of thousands of distinct CDR3 sequences, just under 20% observed once, and the top ten hold over 45%. With 0 bases removed from V and 6 bases from J, the gap between germline ends came to 7 bases. The germline V gene encodes CDR1 DFQATT and CDR2 SNEGSKA (reference sequence). This CDR3 spans 12 amino acids. This TCR was recovered from a man in his forties with Graves' ophthalmopathy. The chain recombines TRBV20-1 with TRBJ2-3; D remains ambiguous. The sample taken for sequencing was blood. The CDR3, as DNA: TGCAGTGCTAGAGAAAACGGGGATACGCAGTATTTT. Protein product: CSARENGDTQYF.